One sample yielded the 5 T cell receptor beta chains listed below, sequenced in a study of control samples from healthy donors and cancer patients. TCRdb keeps only in-frame clones here, not all; method: immunoSEQ multiplex PCR. Of roughly 95,000 clones in the sample, approximately 86% were seen once. Input material: blood. Every receptor here comes from a man under 40 in good health.

The chain recombines TRBV24-1 with TRBJ2-3, with 11 nucleotides matching TRBD2. The CDR3 runs to 17 residues. V trimming: 4 bases; J trimming: 3 bases; junction bases outside the gene matches: 8. Germline CDR1 reads KGHDR; CDR2 reads SFDVKD. The CDR3 loop is CATSEPPGLADTDTQYF. CDR3 in DNA: TGTGCCACCAGTGAACCCCCGGGACTAGCGGATACAGATACGCAGTATTTT.

The chain carries TRBV10-3 and TRBJ1-5; no clear D. V was shortened by 6 bases and J by 3 bases, with 6 bases between the two germline ends. This CDR3 is 12 amino acids long. Germline V CDR1 and CDR2: ENHRY, SYGVKD. Here the CDR3 DNA reads TGTGCCATCAGCCCGTACAATCAGCCCCAGCATTTT. This encodes CAISPYNQPQHF.

V is TRBV14 and J is TRBJ2-3; D call uncertain. Per germline, CDR1 SGHDN and CDR2 FVKESK. The CDR3 totals 13 residues. V was pared by 3 bases and J by 2 bases, with 6 bases between. This chain's CDR3 is CASSQGITDTQYF. CDR3 nucleotides: TGTGCCAGCAGCCAGGGGATCACAGATACGCAGTATTTT.

This chain links TRBV6-2 or TRBV6-3 with TRBJ1-5, with no clear D. Trimming shortened V by 4 bases and J by 2 bases, and 6 bases separated the two germline ends. The V gene's germline CDR1 is MNHEY and CDR2 SVGEGT. The CDR3 covers 13 residues. The CDR3 loop reads CASSFIGNQPQHF. In DNA, the CDR3 is TGTGCCAGCAGTTTTATAGGCAATCAGCCCCAGCATTTT.

This chain connects TRBV27 to TRBJ2-5; D uncertain. Germline CDR1 is MNHEY and CDR2 is SMNVEV (reference sequence). This CDR3 has 13 amino acids. Trimming stripped 3 bases from V and 4 bases from J, with 9 bases between. For the CDR3, the DNA is TGTGCCAGCAGTTTGTTGGGGTCAGAGACCCAGTACTTC. Protein: CASSLLGSETQYF.